This TCR beta chain derives from a study of glioma-infiltrating T cells after dendritic cell vaccination (TCRdb year 2016). For the wider study: The cohort comprised approximately 15 glioblastoma patients from Phase I and II dendritic cell vaccination trials, 9 newly diagnosed and 6 with recurrent disease. Survival after dendritic cell vaccination was correlated with TCR sequencing metrics, including TIL content and tumor-blood repertoire overlap. Each patient was given three intradermal dendritic cell vaccine injections, spaced two weeks apart, in the arm below the axilla. The vaccine consisted of monocyte-derived dendritic cells cultured seven to eight days with IL-4 and GM-CSF, then pulsed overnight with autologous tumor lysate. Deep sequencing of TCR beta CDR3 regions was used to quantify tumor-infiltrating lymphocyte content and compare tumor and blood repertoires in dendritic cell-vaccinated glioblastoma patients. Between 2003 and 2012, patients were given autologous tumor lysate-pulsed dendritic cell vaccination. Results the study describes overall, beyond this receptor: After dendritic cell vaccination, a higher estimated pretreatment TIL content predicted longer time to progression and longer overall survival. The response model built on TCR overlap across three groups was characterized as speculative, with prospective validation still needed. TCR clonality showed no direct relationship with survival, which suggests that a diverse polyclonal response may matter. The cohort was small and heterogeneous, few patients had complete blood and tumor sets, and even fewer had initial-recurrent tumor pairs.

Explained via the paper, the time point label denotes: after dendritic cell vaccination, including at tumor progression/relapse. To be selected, patients needed enough residual fresh-frozen tumor tissue and more than two years of available survival data. Although molecular status otherwise differed among the glioblastoma patients, no patient had an isocitrate dehydrogenase mutation. PBMC collection took place before vaccination, two weeks after the third vaccination, and at tumor progression if progression occurred. The Qiagen DNeasy Blood extraction Kit was used to extract genomic DNA. The table lists this clone with a few counts. Its antigen is not yet known. The record has no base qualities; no much larger clone is one base away. Germline trimming amounts to 3 bases on V and 4 bases on J, with 7 as the count of junction bases outside the gene matches. The CDR3 runs 15 residues from the cysteine to the phenylalanine. Of the read, only the CDR3 DNA is kept; its 45 bases are in frame from base 1. CDR1 MGHDK and CDR2 SYGVNS were looked up in the germline V gene.

Using the immunoSEQ assay, TCRB CDR3 regions were amplified from 1.5 to 2 micrograms of genomic DNA, or from all available DNA when less than that was on hand. For multiplex PCR, 60 forward primers for TCR V beta segments and 13 reverse primers for J beta segments were used. Synthetic control templates were spiked into each sample at limiting dilution to estimate reads per starting template. The Illumina HiSeq System generated 87 bp sequencing reads. Per the authors' processing: PCR and sequencing errors were removed by a nearest neighbor algorithm that merged closely related sequences. TCR overlap was measured as the percentage of unique tumor TCR beta sequences also present in the same patient's peripheral blood. TCRdb mirrors the immuneACCESS table, restricted to in-frame sequences. Some clones are absent from its copies; in checked studies, under half trace to an unresolved V gene, and the reason for the others is unknown. V, J and clone size were drawn from that table, and D and trimming were deduced from the DNA. This sample gives some 90,000 clones in total; around four fifths of them show up just once. Of the sample, 2% to 2.5% is held by the ten largest clones.

The receptor was derived from a human donor with glioblastoma. The V gene is TRBV25-1 and the J gene is TRBJ1-2; a stretch of 8 junction bases matches TRBD1. Material: blood, obtained after dendritic cell vaccination. The CDR3 reads CASSDLTGELYGYTF. The nucleotide sequence reads as follows: TGTGCCAGCAGTGACCTGACAGGGGAACTCTATGGCTACACCTTC.